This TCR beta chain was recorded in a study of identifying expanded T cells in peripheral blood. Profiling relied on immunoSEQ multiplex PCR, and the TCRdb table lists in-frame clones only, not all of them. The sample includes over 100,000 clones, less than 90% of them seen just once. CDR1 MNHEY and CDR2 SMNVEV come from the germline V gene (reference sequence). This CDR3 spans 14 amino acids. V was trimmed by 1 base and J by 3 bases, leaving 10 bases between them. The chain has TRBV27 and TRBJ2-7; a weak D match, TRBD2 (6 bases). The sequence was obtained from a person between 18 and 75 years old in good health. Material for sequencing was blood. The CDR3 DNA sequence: TGTGCCAGCAGTTTATACGGGAGTATCTACGAGCAGTACTTC. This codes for CASSLYGSIYEQYF.